Shown below are 22 T cell receptor beta chains from a single sample sequenced in a study of post-analysis software for immune sequencing data (dated by TCRdb to the mid-2010s). Results the study describes overall, beyond this receptor: Significantly higher frequencies in patients than in controls were found for a few TRBV segments, including TRBV5-6, TRBV5-1 and TRBV20-1.

The library came from PCR. Sequencing relied on an Illumina HiSeq 2500. To reduce PCR and sequencing biases, unique molecular identifiers were incorporated into the TCR beta cDNA libraries. Starting from the raw public reads, TCRdb applied fastp trimming at Q25, assembled clones with MiXCR and retained in-frame beta chains. Here each entry gathers all rows of one CDR3 protein and keeps the most common genes and DNA. The sample has about 460,000 distinct CDR3 sequences on record, less than 45% of them singletons. The ten biggest clones cover over 10% of the sample. No antigen has been assigned to these receptors. The sequenced material came from blood. Receptor source: a girl aged 5-17 years with multiple sclerosis.

This sequence joins TRBV30 and TRBJ2-5; 11 bases fit TRBD1. From germline, CDR1 is GTSNPN and CDR2 SVGIG (reference sequence). The CDR3 loop spans 15 amino acids. With V trimmed by 0 bases and J by 10 bases, 10 bases remained unmatched. The CDR3 region has the DNA TGTGCCTGGAGTGTAGGACAGGGGGCAAAGAATGACCAGTACTTC. Translating gives CAWSVGQGAKNDQYF.

The rearrangement links TRBV27 to TRBJ1-2; D may be TRBD1 (5 bases). CDR3 length: 14 amino acids. The germline V gene has CDR1 MNHEY and CDR2 SMNVEV (reference sequence). V lost 5 bases to trimming and J lost 7 bases, with 17 bases between them. This chain's CDR3 is CASSPGGEWSGYTF. CDR3 coding DNA: TGTGCCAGCAGTCCCGGGGGGGAGTGGAGTGGCTACACCTTC.

Remarks on this clonotype: At one end, the junction sequence differs from germline, possibly due to a read error. J is TRBJ2-7 and V is TRBV5-1; 7 bases match TRBD2. Germline CDR1 and CDR2: SGHRS and YFSETQ. The CDR3 loop spans 13 amino acids. As DNA, the CDR3 is TGTGCCAGCAGCCGGACTAGCTCCTACGAGCAGTACTTC. Translation gives CASSRTSSYEQYF.

This rearrangement joins TRBV5-8 to TRBJ2-7; D is unresolved. This CDR3 has 13 amino acids. The ends were cut back, 4 bases at V and 2 bases at J, with 10 bases in the middle. Germline V gene sequence: CDR1 SGHTS, CDR2 YDEGEE. CDR3 protein: CASSRSGPYEQYF. Here the CDR3 DNA reads TGTGCCAGCAGCCGATCCGGGCCCTACGAGCAGTACTTC.

The chain has TRBV7-9 and TRBJ1-2; 8 positions match TRBD1. The CDR3 totals 17 residues. V lost 0 bases, J lost 6 bases, and 12 bases stayed unmatched. The germline gives CDR1 SEHNR, CDR2 FQNEAQ (reference sequence). The CDR3 DNA is TGTGCCAGCAGCTTAGCGACAGGGGAGTTGGGGACCAATGGCTACACCTTC. Translation gives CASSLATGELGTNGYTF.

The J gene is TRBJ2-7, the V gene TRBV20-1; TRBD2 agrees at 12 bases. CDR1 and CDR2 from the germline V gene are DFQATT and SNEGSKA (reference sequence). This CDR3 has 20 residues. Unmatched junction bases numbered 21, after V lost 0 bases and J lost 6 bases. As DNA, the CDR3 is TGCAGTGCTAGAGATTTGAGGCTGGAGACTAGCGGGAGAAGCTACGCCGAGCAGTACTTC. This sequence encodes CSARDLRLETSGRSYAEQYF.

This chain links TRBV29-1 with TRBJ1-3; D gene uncertain. Germline V CDR1 and CDR2: SQVTM, ANQGSEA. The CDR3 extends over 15 amino acids. Trimming took off 7 bases at V and 1 base at J, with 17 bases between the two ends. The DNA of the CDR3 is TGCAGCGCCGCCGGACCGAAAGTTTCTGGAAACACCATATATTTT. The encoded protein is CSAAGPKVSGNTIYF. Full variable domain (outside the CDR3, taken from reference TRBV29-1 and TRBJ1-3): SAVISQKPSRDICQRGTSLTIQCQVDSQVTMMFWYRQQPGQSLTLIATANQGSEATYESGFVIDKFPISRPNLTFSTLTVSNMSPEDSSIYLCSAAGPKVSGNTIYFGEGSWLTVV.

The rearrangement joins TRBV4-2 to TRBJ1-4; the D is unclear. Germline CDR1 reads LGHNA; CDR2 reads YNFKEQ. This CDR3 has 16 residues. Trimming pared 1 base from V and 0 bases from J, leaving 9 bases between. The CDR3, as DNA: TGTGCCAGCAGCCAAGGACATGTTGCAACTAATGAAAAACTGTTTTTT. Its protein is CASSQGHVATNEKLFF.

The rearrangement links TRBV28 to TRBJ2-5; 10 bases fit TRBD2. J gave up 12 bases and V 5 bases, and 3 bases lay outside the gene matches. CDR3 length equals 11 residues. Germline V CDR1 and CDR2: MDHEN, SYDVKM. The CDR3 coding sequence is TGTGCCAGCAGTCTAGGACTAGCGGAGTACTTC. Translating gives CASSLGLAEYF. The full variable domain, with the rest looked up from reference TRBV28 and TRBJ2-5, is DVKVTQSSRYLVKRTGEKVFLECVQDMDHENMFWYRQDPGLGLRLIYFSYDVKMKEKGDIPEGYSVSREKKERFSLILESASTNQTSMYLCASSLGLAEYFGPGTRLLVL.

J is TRBJ2-7 and V is TRBV28; 12 bases are a match to TRBD2. The CDR3 consists of 15 residues. Unmatched junction bases numbered 4, after V lost 5 bases and J lost 2 bases. Germline V gene lookup returns CDR1 MDHEN and CDR2 SYDVKM. This chain's CDR3 is CASSQTSGRAYEQYF. In DNA form, the CDR3 reads TGTGCCAGCAGTCAGACTAGCGGGAGAGCCTACGAGCAGTACTTC.

J is TRBJ2-5 and V is TRBV6-5; no firm D call. The CDR3 totals 14 residues. Trimming cost V 6 bases and J 3 bases, with 14 bases left between them. The germline CDR1 and CDR2 sequences are MNHEY and SVGAGI. The CDR3 is CASRAPWGKETQYF. For the CDR3, the DNA is TGTGCCAGCAGAGCTCCATGGGGAAAAGAGACCCAGTACTTC.

This chain connects TRBV7-9 to TRBJ1-1, with a weak D call TRBD1 (6 bases). The V gene lost 6 bases and the J gene lost 1 base, with 12 bases spanning the gap. The CDR3 is 14 residues long. Germline V lookup: CDR1 SEHNR, CDR2 FQNEAQ (reference sequence). The CDR3 loop is CASSIGQRNTEAFF. CDR3 in DNA: TGTGCCAGCAGTATAGGACAGAGGAACACTGAAGCTTTCTTT.

The chain links TRBV11-1 to TRBJ2-7, with 10 nucleotides matching TRBD2. The CDR3 length is 17 residues. V dropped 1 base and J dropped 6; count of bases not matched to a gene: 12. The V gene's germline CDR1 is SGHAT and CDR2 FQDESV (reference sequence). CDR3 DNA: TGTGCCAGCAGCTTAGAGGGGGTTACTAGCGGGATTGGCGAGCAGTACTTC. Translated: CASSLEGVTSGIGEQYF.

This clonotype occurred a few times. The gene calls are TRBV4-1 and TRBJ2-6; D not resolved. The CDR3 sequence is 17 residues long. From germline, CDR1 is MGHRA and CDR2 YSYEKL. V was pared by 4 bases and J by 2 bases, with 15 bases between. CDR3 loop: CASSPLARSPGANVLTF. CDR3 nucleotide sequence: TGCGCCAGCAGCCCCCTTGCGAGGTCCCCTGGGGCCAACGTCCTGACTTTC.

This clonotype was counted a single time. The chain couples TRBV27 to TRBJ1-1, with D unresolved. The CDR3 length is 14 residues. V gave up 7 bases and J gave up 0 bases, with 12 bases separating them. Germline lookup yields CDR1 MNHEY and CDR2 SMNVEV (reference sequence). This CDR3 reads CASKDFLLNTEAFF. CDR3 nucleotides: TGTGCCAGCAAGGATTTTCTGCTGAACACTGAAGCTTTCTTT.

This clonotype occurred a few times. This rearrangement joins TRBV20-1 to TRBJ2-7, with 7 bases fitting TRBD1. V was clipped by 6 bases and J by 2 bases; unmatched bases: 16. The germline V gene encodes CDR1 DFQATT and CDR2 SNEGSKA (reference sequence). The length of the CDR3 is 16 residues. CDR3: CSAVGQLTPITYEQYF. In nucleotides, the CDR3 is TGCAGTGCGGTGGGACAGCTAACCCCGATAACCTACGAGCAGTACTTC.

This clonotype was picked up a small number of times. The chain recombines TRBV4-1 with TRBJ1-5; no firm D call. The length of the CDR3 is 15 residues. V was clipped by 2 bases and J by 3 bases, with 11 bases between them. The germline CDR1 and CDR2 sequences are MGHRA and YSYEKL. DNA of the CDR3: TGCGCCAGCAGCCAATTAGGCCAGCCCAATCAGCCCCAGCATTTT. Translating it yields CASSQLGQPNQPQHF.

In its sample, this clonotype was seen a few times. This sequence joins TRBV21-1 and TRBJ2-3; the tabulated D call, TRBD2, remains unverified against the DNA. TRBV21-1 is listed as a pseudogene. The CDR3 has 17 amino acids. This CDR3 reads CASNMGGIAEDTDTQYF. The CDR3 DNA is TGTGCCAGCAACATGGGAGGGATAGCGGAGGACACAGATACGCAGTATTTT.

CDR3 bases: TGCAGTGCTAGAGATATGAGCGGGAGAAAGGACGAGCAGTACTTC. It is translated as CSARDMSGRKDEQYF. The chain carries TRBV20-1 and TRBJ2-7; TRBD2 matches at 8 bases. The CDR3 loop spans 15 amino acids. The germline CDR1 and CDR2 sequences are DFQATT and SNEGSKA (reference sequence). The V segment lost 0 bases and the J segment 5 bases; nucleotides outside the gene matches: 9.

This clonotype appeared a few times. The V gene is TRBV7-3, the J gene TRBJ2-5, with 7 nucleotides matching TRBD1. The CDR3 has 15 amino acids. CDR1 SGHTA and CDR2 FQGTGA come from the germline V gene. J gave up 3 bases and V 3 bases, and 7 bases lay outside the gene matches. The CDR3 bases are TGTGCCAGCAGCTTTGGAGTAGGGGGCAAAGAGACCCAGTACTTC. Its protein product is CASSFGVGGKETQYF.

There are a few counts of this clonotype. The rearrangement joins TRBV12-3 or TRBV12-4 to TRBJ1-2; D is unresolved. This CDR3 has 15 residues. Trimming took 4 bases from V and 0 from J, leaving 12 bases between them. The CDR3 coding sequence is TGTGCCAGCAGTTCAAGGATTGGGGCTAACTATGGCTACACCTTC. Its protein product is CASSSRIGANYGYTF.

V and J are TRBV5-1 and TRBJ2-1, with D possibly being TRBD2 (6 bases). The CDR3 totals 16 residues. V was trimmed by 4 bases and J by 0 bases, leaving 14 bases between them. Germline lookup yields CDR1 SGHRS and CDR2 YFSETQ. CDR3 protein: CASSRGGASSYNEQFF. The CDR3 DNA reads as TGCGCCAGCAGCAGAGGCGGGGCTAGCTCCTACAATGAGCAGTTCTTC.